One sample yielded the 27 T cell receptor beta chains listed below, sequenced in a study of shared clonotypes between healthy human individuals. Clones were read by immunoSEQ multiplex PCR, and TCRdb kept only the in-frame ones, dropping some. Among 1,500,000 or so clones listed, roughly 96% were seen once. Sequencing input: naive CD4+ T cells sorted from blood. Indicated subset: CD45RA+ positively selected. Source of these receptors: a young man in good health.

This clone has only one observation. The rearrangement joins TRBV5-6 to TRBJ2-7; D may be TRBD2 (5 bases). The CDR3 sequence is 16 residues long. The V gene's germline CDR1 is SGHDT and CDR2 YYEEEE. The V end was cut by 0 bases, the J end by 2 bases, with 15 bases between. CDR3 nucleotides: TGTGCCAGCAGCTTGGGTCTGTTCAGCGGCGCCTACGAGCAGTACTTC. Residues: CASSLGLFSGAYEQYF.

This clone occurred a few times. CDR3 residues: CASSQIDYGYTF. The CDR3 DNA reads as TGTGCCAGCAGCCAAATTGACTATGGCTACACCTTC. J is TRBJ1-2 and V is TRBV11-2; no clear D gene. The CDR3 is made up of 12 amino acids. From germline, CDR1 is SGHAT and CDR2 FQNNGV. The germline V and J ends were trimmed by 5 bases and 3 bases, with 7 bases remaining between them.

The rearrangement links TRBV11-2 to TRBJ1-2, with D perhaps TRBD1 (6 bases). The CDR3 extends over 17 amino acids. Per the germline V gene, CDR1 is SGHAT and CDR2 is FQNNGV. Between the trimmed V and J ends, which lost 0 bases and 6 bases, there was a span of 20 bases. The CDR3 region is CASSLDGISGAWDGYTF. In DNA, the CDR3 is TGTGCCAGCAGCTTAGATGGTATATCAGGGGCGTGGGATGGCTACACCTTC.

This chain uses TRBV6-6 with TRBJ2-7; D perhaps matches TRBD1 (5 bases). V shed 2 bases and J shed 7 bases, with 9 bases lying between them. The CDR3 is 12 residues long. In germline, CDR1 is MNHNY, CDR2 SVGAGI (reference sequence). The CDR3 spells CASSYPQGEQYF. For the CDR3, the DNA is TGTGCCAGCAGTTACCCGCAGGGAGAGCAGTACTTC.

The CDR3 protein is CASSATSGSIYEQYF. The CDR3, as DNA: TGTGCCAGCAGCGCTACTAGCGGGAGTATCTACGAGCAGTACTTC. This chain joins TRBV5-4 and TRBJ2-7, with TRBD2 matching over 11 bases. After removal of 4 bases from V and 3 bases from J, the junction contained 6 bases not matched to a gene. This CDR3 is built from 15 residues. Germline CDR1 is SGHNT and CDR2 is YYREEE (reference sequence). Full variable domain (rest looked up from reference TRBV5-4 and TRBJ2-7): ETGVTQSPTHLIKTRGQQVTLRCSSQSGHNTVSWYQQALGQGPQFIFQYYREEENGRGNFPPRFSGLQFPNYSSELNVNALELDDSALYLCASSATSGSIYEQYFGPGTRLTVT.

V is TRBV27 and J is TRBJ2-3; D gene ambiguous. The germline V gene has CDR1 MNHEY and CDR2 SMNVEV (reference sequence). This CDR3 has 13 amino acids. V shed 4 bases and J shed 2 bases, with 7 bases lying between them. CDR3 residues: CASSWFFTDTQYF. The CDR3 nucleotides read TGTGCCAGCAGTTGGTTTTTCACAGATACGCAGTATTTT.

The chain recombines TRBV28 with TRBJ2-7, with TRBD1 as a possible D gene (6 bases). Trimming pared 5 bases from V and 5 bases from J, leaving 16 bases between. The germline V gene has CDR1 MDHEN and CDR2 SYDVKM. The CDR3 has 14 residues. The CDR3 DNA is TGTGCCAGCAGTCTCCCAATGGACAGTCACGAGCAGTACTTC. Its translation is CASSLPMDSHEQYF.

V gene TRBV2 combines with J gene TRBJ1-1; D may be TRBD1 (5 bases). The V gene lost 2 bases and the J gene lost 0 bases, with 13 bases spanning the gap. This CDR3 has 16 residues. CDR1 and CDR2 from the germline V gene are SNHLY and FYNNEI. The CDR3, as DNA: TGTGCCAGCAGTGAAATGCAGGGTCGTATGAACACTGAAGCTTTCTTT. The encoded protein is CASSEMQGRMNTEAFF.

With respect to this clone: Other DNA sequences of this sample code for an identical CDR3. The gene calls are TRBV5-1 and TRBJ2-3; D is perhaps TRBD1 (5 bases). V lost 4 bases, J lost 2 bases, and 11 bases lay in between. CDR3 length: 14 amino acids. Germline CDR1 and CDR2: SGHRS and YFSETQ. The chain's CDR3 is CASSLDIPTDTQYF. In DNA, the CDR3 is TGCGCCAGCAGCCTGGACATACCCACAGATACGCAGTATTTT. Variable domain in full (rest from reference TRBV5-1 and TRBJ2-3): KAGVTQTPRYLIKTRGQQVTLSCSPISGHRSVSWYQQTPGQGLQFLFEYFSETQRNKGNFPGRFSGRQFSNSRSEMNVSTLELGDSALYLCASSLDIPTDTQYFGPGTRLTVL.

This rearrangement joins TRBV5-4 to TRBJ2-7; 7 bases line up with TRBD2. CDR1 and CDR2 from the germline V gene are SGHNT and YYREEE (reference sequence). Germline trimming cut 0 bases from V and 2 bases from J; bases unmatched to any gene: 8. The CDR3 is 16 residues long. CDR3 in amino acids: CASSLAGSSGTYEQYF. The CDR3 DNA follows: TGTGCCAGCAGCTTGGCAGGGTCTAGCGGTACCTACGAGCAGTACTTC.

J is TRBJ2-7 and V is TRBV7-2; D unresolved. The CDR3 has 17 amino acids. V was cut by 5 bases and J by 0 bases, with 20 bases left in between. Germline V gene lookup returns CDR1 SGHTA and CDR2 FQGNSA. The DNA of the CDR3 is TGTGCCAGCAGCACACCCCTTGGGGTGCCAAGCTCCTACGAGCAGTACTTC. This gives the protein CASSTPLGVPSSYEQYF.

A word on this clone: This sample also contains other DNA sequences that code for the same CDR3. The chain carries TRBV20-1 and TRBJ2-5, with D unclear. V shed 0 bases and J shed 13 bases, with 9 bases lying between them. This CDR3 region has 10 residues. Germline-derived CDR1 and CDR2 are DFQATT and SNEGSKA (reference sequence). As DNA, the CDR3 is TGCAGTGCTAGAGACCCAGGCACGTACTTC. This codes for CSARDPGTYF.

This clone was seen a single time. The chain uses TRBV28 and TRBJ2-3, with a possible D match to TRBD2 (5 bases). This CDR3 has 14 residues. Trimming stripped 6 bases from V and 0 bases from J, with 10 bases between. Per germline, CDR1 MDHEN and CDR2 SYDVKM. The CDR3 loop reads CASRGLPSTDTQYF. Written as DNA, the CDR3 is TGTGCCAGCAGAGGACTTCCTAGCACAGATACGCAGTATTTT.

V and J are TRBV7-6 and TRBJ2-7, with D hard to call. CDR1 is SGHVS and CDR2 is FNYEAQ in the germline V gene. The V gene lost 5 bases and the J gene lost 0 bases, with 11 bases spanning the gap. The CDR3 length is 14 residues. The CDR3 DNA follows: TGTGCCAGCAGCCTCCCCGGCAGCTCCTACGAGCAGTACTTC. Translation gives CASSLPGSSYEQYF.

The CDR3 here is CASSDQGGETQYF. The CDR3, as DNA: TGTGCCAGCAGTGACCAGGGGGGAGAGACCCAGTACTTC. The chain joins TRBV6-1 to TRBJ2-5; perhaps TRBD1 as D (7 bases). This CDR3 has 13 residues. Trimming stripped 3 bases from V and 4 bases from J, with 9 bases between. Germline CDR1 is MNHNS and CDR2 is SASEGT.

The chain recombines TRBV7-9 with TRBJ1-4; TRBD1 agrees at 10 bases. This CDR3 region has 17 residues. V dropped 1 base and J dropped 8; count of bases not matched to a gene: 10. Germline CDR1 reads SEHNR; CDR2 reads FQNEAQ (reference sequence). The CDR3 coding sequence is TGTGCCAGCAGCTTAGGAGTCCCGGACAGGGGGAGAGAAAAACTGTTTTTT. It yields the protein CASSLGVPDRGREKLFF.

About this clone: Within the sample, other DNA sequences also encode this same CDR3. The chain combines TRBV5-5 with TRBJ2-7; D ambiguous. Trimming took 0 bases from V and 2 from J, leaving 3 bases between them. CDR1 and CDR2 (germline): SGHKS, YYEKEE (reference sequence). CDR3 size: 12 residues. CDR3 in DNA: TGTGCCAGCAGCTTGGGGGCCTACGAGCAGTACTTC. Protein: CASSLGAYEQYF.

This chain uses TRBV2 with TRBJ2-7, with D possibly matching TRBD1 (6 bases). V lost 11 bases, J lost 0 bases, and 23 bases lay in between. Germline V lookup: CDR1 SNHLY, CDR2 FYNNEI. This CDR3 spans 16 amino acids. In DNA form, the CDR3 reads TGTGCCGGATATGGACAGAGGCCACTCAGCTCCTACGAGCAGTACTTC. Translation: CAGYGQRPLSSYEQYF.

The chain couples TRBV19 to TRBJ1-1; D not certain. In germline, CDR1 is LNHDA, CDR2 SQIVND (reference sequence). Trimming removed 6 bases at V and 5 bases at J, with 10 bases between. The CDR3 extends over 12 amino acids. The CDR3 DNA follows: TGTGCCAGTAGGGGCCAAAGAACTGAAGCTTTCTTT. Translation gives CASRGQRTEAFF.

This sequence joins TRBV5-1 and TRBJ2-5; D uncertain. V dropped 2 bases and J dropped 1 base, with 9 bases sitting between them. The CDR3 length is 14 residues. The germline V gene has CDR1 SGHRS and CDR2 YFSETQ. CDR3 bases: TGCGCCAGCAGCTTAAAGGGTACCCAAGAGACCCAGTACTTC. Its translation is CASSLKGTQETQYF.

The V call is TRBV13, the J call TRBJ1-1, with 7 bases fitting TRBD1. The junction had 12 bases not matched to a gene; V was cut back by 4 bases and J by 1 base. This CDR3 is 17 amino acids long. Germline V gives CDR1 PRHDT, CDR2 FYEKMQ (reference sequence). The CDR3 DNA follows: TGTGCCAGCAGCTCGGTGGACAGGAGGGGGGGGAACACTGAAGCTTTCTTT. It specifies CASSSVDRRGGNTEAFF.

The count of this clone is one. The chain uses TRBV7-9 and TRBJ2-1; D possibly corresponds to TRBD1 (6 bases). Germline V lookup: CDR1 SEHNR, CDR2 FQNEAQ (reference sequence). CDR3 length: 13 residues. Between the trimmed V and J ends, which lost 6 bases and 6 bases, there was a span of 12 bases. CDR3 sequence reads: CASSSRGGNEQFF. In DNA form, the CDR3 reads TGTGCCAGCAGTTCGAGAGGGGGCAATGAGCAGTTCTTC.

The chain links TRBV5-1 to TRBJ2-6, with D tentatively TRBD2 (6 bases). Trimming removed 5 bases from V and 3 bases from J, with 18 bases in between. The CDR3 has 17 amino acids. Germline lookup yields CDR1 SGHRS and CDR2 YFSETQ. The CDR3, as DNA: TGCGCCAGCAGGGAGGGGTTGCGTGCTTTTGGGGCCAACGTCCTGACTTTC. Its protein product is CASREGLRAFGANVLTF.

This chain uses TRBV28 with TRBJ2-3; TRBD2 aligns across 12 bases. V shed 1 base and J 1 base; nucleotides not matched to a gene: 12. This CDR3 is 20 amino acids long. CDR1 is MDHEN and CDR2 is SYDVKM in the germline V gene. CDR3 nucleotide sequence: TGTGCCAGCAGTTTATTCCTAGCGGGAGGGCCCCTGGGGGGCACAGATACGCAGTATTTT. Protein product: CASSLFLAGGPLGGTDTQYF.

The V and J genes are TRBV9 and TRBJ2-5; D is uncertain. The CDR3 consists of 13 residues. Germline V gene sequence: CDR1 SGDLS, CDR2 YYNGEE. Trimming left V 4 bases short and J 3 bases short, with 10 bases between. Written as DNA, the CDR3 is TGTGCCAGCAGCCCTCCGAGGAAAGAGACCCAGTACTTC. It is translated as CASSPPRKETQYF.

The CDR3 region is CSARAGGIEQYF. CDR3 nucleotides: TGCAGCGCCCGGGCAGGAGGGATCGAGCAGTACTTC. This chain joins TRBV29-1 and TRBJ2-7, with a tentative D call TRBD2 (6 bases). The CDR3 has 12 residues. Germline lookup yields CDR1 SQVTM and CDR2 ANQGSEA. V shed 7 bases and J shed 6 bases, with 16 bases lying between them.

J is TRBJ2-5 and V is TRBV29-1; no reliable D call. The V and J ends lost 2 bases and 5 bases respectively, with 12 bases between them. Germline CDR1 and CDR2: SQVTM and ANQGSEA. CDR3 size: 13 residues. The CDR3 bases are TGCAGCGTTGAATTTACATCAAGGGAGACCCAGTACTTC. Translating gives CSVEFTSRETQYF. The whole variable domain, remainder taken from reference TRBV29-1 and TRBJ2-5, is SAVISQKPSRDICQRGTSLTIQCQVDSQVTMMFWYRQQPGQSLTLIATANQGSEATYESGFVIDKFPISRPNLTFSTLTVSNMSPEDSSIYLCSVEFTSRETQYFGPGTRLLVL.